This TCR beta chain was obtained from a study of T cells after yellow fever vaccination. Study conclusions and caveats: In FACS-sorted repertoires, abundant clonotypes from the bulk population could appear as contaminants. Subsequent to the booster, the majority of primary-vaccination clones reappeared (96% CD4, approximately 90% CD8). Clonotypes appearing in both CD4 and CD8 compartments existed, and their share was small.

This clonotype was seen ten or more times. The antigen remains undetermined. TCRdb called the 5' RACE reads again in MiXCR, with one record for every CDR3 protein. The data show approximately 240,000 distinct CDR3 sequences, with approximately 3.5% seen just once and around 19% held by the top ten. The length of the CDR3 is 15 residues. The germline V gene has CDR1 SGHTA and CDR2 FQGNSA. The junction had 8 bases not matched to a gene; V was cut back by 7 bases and J by 6 bases. This sample comprised PBMCs, obtained 15 days after the yellow fever booster vaccination. The origin of this receptor is a young man who received the YFV17D yellow fever vaccine. The chain uses TRBV7-2 and TRBJ2-1, with 11 bases that match TRBD2. CDR3 coding DNA: TGTGCCAGCACTGCTAGCGGGGGGCGGTTCAATGAGCAGTTCTTC. Its protein is CASTASGGRFNEQFF.